The present T cell receptor (beta chain) was sequenced within a study of T cell repertoires in cytomegalovirus infection. Study at large: Public TCR beta signatures indicated both CMV infection and matching HLA type.

This clonotype was counted at least ten times. The target antigen is unknown. V dropped 3 bases and J dropped 1 base, with 17 bases sitting between them. The CDR3 length is 17 residues. General study results and limits: CMV carriers with the relevant HLA were identified by cumulative public TCR beta family frequency.

TCRdb reprocessed the reads via MiXCR and lists one record per CDR3 protein. The sample lists 110,000 to 150,000 distinct CDR3 sequences, roughly 32% seen once, with roughly half in the top ten. The rearrangement joins TRBV12-3 or TRBV12-4 to TRBJ2-3; D possibly corresponds to TRBD2 (6 bases). The clonotype originates from a human donor in good health (CMV status not recorded). Some clones in this sample may be carry-over from other donors' samples. Material: CD8+ T cells from cultured PBMCs, obtained from culture after CMV antigen stimulation. The DNA for the CDR3 is TGTGCCAGCAGTTTCATACTGCAGACTAGTCGCACAGATACGCAGTATTTT. It specifies CASSFILQTSRTDTQYF.